The 3 T cell receptor beta chains reported below all come from one sample, sequenced in a study of spatial heterogeneity in lung cancer (dated by TCRdb to the late 2010s). The paper as a whole reports these results and caveats: The tumor nonsynonymous mutation count correlated with the number of expanded intratumoral alpha and beta TCRs.

The time point label on this specimen signifies: sample taken at primary tumor resection. Libraries came from 5' RACE. The listed sequencing device is NextSeq 500. Starting from the raw public reads, TCRdb applied fastp trimming at Q25, assembled clones with MiXCR and retained in-frame beta chains. All rows with the same CDR3 protein become a single entry with the most common DNA and genes. This sample gives about 1,500 distinct CDR3 sequences in total; about 6.4% of them show up just once. The ten largest clonotypes hold about 61% of the sample. These TCRs are of unknown antigen specificity. Sample: lung tumor tissue, taken at surgery. These receptors were obtained from a female donor with early-stage non-small cell lung cancer.

By frequency in the sample, this clonotype is medium-sized. The chain combines TRBV5-1 with TRBJ2-1, with D perhaps matching TRBD1 (5 bases). CDR1 and CDR2 (germline): SGHRS, YFSETQ. V lost 4 bases and J lost 7, with 9 bases in between. This CDR3 has 12 amino acids. CDR3 DNA: TGCGCCAGCAGCCCGGCAGGGAATGAGCAGTTCTTC. This codes for CASSPAGNEQFF.

By proportion, this clonotype is medium-sized (0.01 to 0.1%). The chain employs TRBV6-6 and TRBJ1-5; tentative D call: TRBD1 (5 bases). Trimming stripped 7 bases from V and 1 base from J, with 23 bases between. CDR3 length: 18 amino acids. Germline-derived CDR1 and CDR2 are MNHNY and SVGAGI (reference sequence). The CDR3 DNA reads as TGTGCCAGCAACACAAGGGGTGGCAGAAAAGGGAGCAATCAGCCCCAGCATTTT. Residues: CASNTRGGRKGSNQPQHF.

This clonotype is termed medium-sized. This sequence joins TRBV6-1 and TRBJ2-2; D uncertain. The CDR3 has 15 amino acids. Per the germline V gene, CDR1 is MNHNS and CDR2 is SASEGT. The V and J ends lost 4 bases and 0 bases respectively, with 9 bases between them. CDR3 DNA: TGTGCCAGCAGTGCCCAGGACGCGAACACCGGGGAGCTGTTTTTT. Protein: CASSAQDANTGELFF.